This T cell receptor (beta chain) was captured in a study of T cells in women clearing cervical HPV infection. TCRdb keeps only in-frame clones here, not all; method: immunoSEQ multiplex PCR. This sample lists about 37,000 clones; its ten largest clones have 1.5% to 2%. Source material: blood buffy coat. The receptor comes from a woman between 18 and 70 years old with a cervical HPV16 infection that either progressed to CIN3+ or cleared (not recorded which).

The CDR3 sequence is CSARDPGRGTNTGELFF. The sequenced part of the CDR3 DNA is TGCAGTGCTAGAGACCCGGGTCGAGGAACGAACACCGGGGAG. The chain is built from TRBV20-1 and TRBJ2-2, with unresolved D. The read terminates 3 residues ahead of where the CDR3 ends, so the germline J gene completes it. The V and J ends lost 0 bases and 0 bases respectively, with 14 bases between them. The CDR3 is 17 amino acids. The germline gives CDR1 DFQATT, CDR2 SNEGSKA (reference sequence).